This T cell receptor (beta chain) is drawn from a study of T cell responses to AZD1222 COVID-19 vaccine (dated by TCRdb to the early 2020s). Some background on the complete study: TCR sequencing covered fewer than 250 trial participants: 200 to 220 given two doses of AZD1222 and 26 given two doses of MenACWY control vaccine. Trial participants were enrolled into age subgroups of 18-55, 56-69 and 70-plus years, which contained roughly 140, 27 and 60 TCR-sequenced participants, respectively.

On the study overall, not on this receptor specifically: Conclusions about previously exposed vaccinees are limited, since just five or six AZD1222 recipients were seropositive for SARS-CoV-2 at baseline. Spike-specific TCR breadth and depth rose significantly after two AZD1222 doses compared with day 0 and with MenACWY recipients. Participants were mostly white British, with more females than males. The authors suggested clonal diversity may have been underestimated. The vaccine-associated CD4 TCRs covered the entire spike protein, and the dominant responses fell in regions 160-218 and 743-854. In the small 56-69-year group, the increase in depth fell short of significance, most likely because of low power. Because no samples from the day 14 peak response were available, repertoires could be characterized only after the peak T cell response. Nearly half of unique spike-specific TCRs reportedly recognized epitopes outside regions mutated in the B.1.351 and B.1.1.7 variants.

The CDR3 regions of human TCRbeta chains were subjected to immunosequencing. The authors processed their data as follows. TCRs in the repertoires were matched against a reference library of SARS-CoV-2-specific TCRs that had been generated with the MIRA antigen-specificity platform. Breadth was defined as the fraction of unique TCRs that were SARS-CoV-2-associated. Depth was defined as the fraction of total T cells that were SARS-CoV-2-associated. Using the MIRA data, each spike-specific TCR was mapped to the spike region that the TCR reacts to and placed in a CD4 or CD8 class. Log10-transformed breadth and depth values were compared by one-way ANOVA with Sidak's multiple comparisons tests. The clones in this table, taken by TCRdb from immuneACCESS, are in-frame only. Not every clone is retained; where verified, under half of the shortfall comes from an unresolved V gene, and the cause of the rest is unknown. V and J calls and clone size are copied from that table; D and trimming were computed from the DNA. The sample has roughly 100,000 clones on record, over 75% of them singletons. 10% to 13% of the sample is taken by the ten largest.

Taken with the paper, the label for time point translates to: about 28 days (+/-7) after the second vaccine dose. AZD1222 recipients with second doses at about 4 weeks or about 12 weeks were pooled, because spike-specific TCR depth and breadth did not differ between schedules. Samples from vaccinated people were obtained from the UK trials COV001 and COV002, which included a single-blind randomized controlled phase 2/3 trial of AZD1222 (ChAdOx1 nCoV-19) in healthy adults. For TCRbeta chain sequencing, PBMC samples were collected from trial participants at day 0 and at day 28 after the second dose. The germline V gene supplies CDR1 SGDLS and CDR2 YYNGEE. Between the V and J ends, shortened by 0 bases and 5 bases respectively, the junction contains 8 bases. The CDR3 contains 14 residues, cysteine and phenylalanine counted. Here the CDR3 DNA is all that survives: 42 bases in frame from base 1. This clone has just one count. There is no known antigen for this receptor. Base qualities are not recorded, but no much larger clone differs from it by a single base.

The V gene is TRBV9 and the J gene is TRBJ2-2; no D gene call is confident. The clonotype comes from an adult who received the AZD1222 COVID-19 vaccine. The sample here was peripheral blood, taken 28 days after the second AZD1222 dose. CDR3 reads: CASSVGLTTGELFF. The DNA reads as follows: TGTGCCAGCAGCGTAGGACTGACAACCGGGGAGCTGTTTTTT.